This T cell receptor beta chain derives from a study of STAT5B mutations in CD4+ large granular lymphocyte leukemia. Sequenced by immunoSEQ multiplex PCR; TCRdb stores in-frame clones only, minus some. The sample shows about 48,000 clones, about 70% of them seen only once. Germline V lookup: CDR1 GTSNPN, CDR2 SVGIG (reference sequence). This CDR3 has 14 residues. Between the trimmed V and J ends, which lost 4 bases and 5 bases, there was a span of 15 bases. The origin of this receptor is a human donor in good health. The V and J genes are TRBV30 and TRBJ1-5; D gene uncertain. The sequencing sample was made of CD4+ T cells from blood buffy coats. The CDR3: CAWKVPGEHQPQHF. DNA for the CDR3: TGTGCCTGGAAGGTCCCAGGCGAGCATCAGCCCCAGCATTTT.